What follows are 11 T cell receptor beta chains derived from one specimen sequenced in a study of shared clonotypes between healthy human individuals. Profiling relied on immunoSEQ multiplex PCR, and the TCRdb table lists in-frame clones only, not all of them. Of about 980,000 clones in the sample, over 75% were seen once. Sequenced: memory CD4+ T cells sorted from blood. Noted subset: CD45RA-negative fraction. The receptors were gathered from a man aged 18 to 30 in good health.

A word on this clone: Germline is not matched at one junction end, which may reflect a read error. The chain couples TRBV7-7 to TRBJ2-5, with D possibly matching TRBD1 (5 bases). The CDR3 has 14 residues. Per the germline V gene, CDR1 is SSHAT and CDR2 is FNYEAQ (reference sequence). The CDR3 nucleotides read TGTGCTAGCAGCCATGGGGCGGATAGGGAGACCCAGTACTTC. It codes for CASSHGADRETQYF.

This clone was observed a handful of times. Other DNA sequences in the sample encode the same CDR3. The V call is TRBV5-4, the J call TRBJ1-6, with D hard to call. The germline V and J ends were trimmed by 0 bases and 6 bases, with 7 bases remaining between them. CDR1 is SGHNT and CDR2 is YYREEE in the germline V gene (reference sequence). The CDR3 sequence is 14 residues long. CDR3: CASSLGLINSPLHF. CDR3 nucleotide sequence: TGTGCCAGCAGCTTGGGGCTAATTAATTCACCCCTCCACTTT.

The rearrangement links TRBV2 to TRBJ1-1; TRBD1 agrees at 8 bases. V was clipped by 6 bases and J by 4 bases; unmatched bases: 7. Germline CDR1 is SNHLY and CDR2 is FYNNEI. The CDR3 is 14 residues long. Here the CDR3 reads CASSSGTGGTEAFF. DNA of the CDR3: TGTGCCAGCAGCTCTGGGACAGGAGGCACTGAAGCTTTCTTT.

This clone was observed a few times. This rearrangement joins TRBV2 to TRBJ2-7; 8 nucleotides match TRBD1. There are 14 residues in the CDR3. Germline-derived CDR1 and CDR2 are SNHLY and FYNNEI. Unmatched junction bases numbered 12, after V lost 11 bases and J lost 3 bases. The CDR3 DNA is TGTGCCGCGGAGGGGGCAGGGGGCTACTACGAGCAGTACTTC. Its protein product is CAAEGAGGYYEQYF.

V gene TRBV11-3 combines with J gene TRBJ2-7; D is possibly TRBD2 (7 bases). V lost 3 bases and J 2 bases, leaving 8 bases between the germline ends. The CDR3 has 13 residues. Per germline, CDR1 SGHNT and CDR2 YENEEA. The CDR3 DNA sequence: TGTGCCAGCAGCTTGGGGGGGCCCTACGAGCAGTACTTC. Translating it yields CASSLGGPYEQYF.

The chain joins TRBV5-4 to TRBJ2-7; unclear D gene. Trimming pared 4 bases from V and 5 bases from J, leaving 13 bases between. Per the germline V gene, CDR1 is SGHNT and CDR2 is YYREEE (reference sequence). This CDR3 is 13 amino acids long. The CDR3 sequence is CASSPTLDDEQYF. For the CDR3, the DNA is TGTGCCAGCAGCCCCACCCTAGACGACGAGCAGTACTTC.

V usage is TRBV11-2 and J usage is TRBJ1-3; D is unresolved. Looked up from germline, CDR1 is SGHAT and CDR2 is FQNNGV. The length of the CDR3 is 14 residues. Trimming removed 5 bases at V and 4 bases at J, with 12 bases between. CDR3 in amino acids: CASSTSDSGNTIYF. In DNA form, the CDR3 reads TGTGCCAGCAGCACTTCAGACTCAGGAAACACCATATATTTT.

This clone was seen only once. The chain has TRBV19 and TRBJ1-1, with 9 bases identical to TRBD1. The CDR3 has 14 amino acids. Germline assignment: CDR1 LNHDA and CDR2 SQIVND (reference sequence). J gave up 1 base and V 7 bases, and 4 bases lay outside the gene matches. In DNA, the CDR3 is TGTGCCAGTAAACAGGGGGCAGGGAACACTGAAGCTTTCTTT. It yields the protein CASKQGAGNTEAFF.

This rearrangement joins TRBV27 to TRBJ1-1; perhaps TRBD1 as D (6 bases). The CDR3 runs to 14 residues. Trimming cost V 7 bases and J 3 bases, with 15 bases left between them. Germline V gives CDR1 MNHEY, CDR2 SMNVEV (reference sequence). The CDR3 loop reads CASKLQGRDTEAFF. Here the CDR3 DNA reads TGTGCCAGCAAATTACAGGGAAGGGACACTGAAGCTTTCTTT.

This sequence joins TRBV27 and TRBJ1-5, with a possible D match to TRBD1 (6 bases). V was pared by 9 bases and J by 2 bases, with 17 bases between. CDR1 and CDR2 (germline): MNHEY, SMNVEV (reference sequence). The CDR3 covers 15 residues. For the CDR3, the DNA is TGTGCCAGAATTACCACAGGGATTTGCAATCAGCCCCAGCATTTT. It translates to CARITTGICNQPQHF.

A single count supports this clone. Given a far larger clone just one base away, this is likely a sequencing read error. Written as DNA, the CDR3 is TGTGCCAGCACCTTACAGGGGAACACTGAAGCTTTCTTT. Translating gives CASTLQGNTEAFF. The rearrangement joins TRBV2 to TRBJ1-1; D possibly corresponds to TRBD1 (6 bases). The CDR3 length is 13 residues. Germline CDR1 is SNHLY and CDR2 is FYNNEI. Between the trimmed V and J ends, which lost 7 bases and 1 base, there was a span of 10 bases.